This TCR beta chain was observed in a study of T cells in Graves' hyperthyroidism and ophthalmopathy. The TCR beta CDR3 regions underwent amplification using RNA transcripts as the source. The HTBI primer set was used in a first-round RT-PCR of the TCR CDR3. TCRdb ran MiXCR on the multiplex PCR reads and lists one entry per CDR3 protein. Here the sample spans 600,000 to 650,000 distinct CDR3 sequences, roughly 15% being singletons. Germline loops: CDR1 PRHDT, CDR2 FYEKMQ (reference sequence). CDR3 length: 15 residues. With V trimmed by 4 bases and J by 4 bases, 3 bases remained unmatched. A lack of ophthalmopathy progression within 18 months defined stable Graves' hyperthyroidism. Hyperthyroidism was newly diagnosed in patients aged 18 to 65 (duration under 2 months).

The sample was blood. V gene TRBV13 combines with J gene TRBJ2-3; 12 bases are a match to TRBD2. The TCR originated in a woman aged 25 to 39 with Graves' hyperthyroidism. The CDR3 DNA reads TGTGCCAGCAGCTCTGGACTAGCGGGATCAGATACGCAGTATTTT. Residues: CASSSGLAGSDTQYF.